The sequence of this T cell receptor beta chain was determined in a study of cytomegalovirus exposure and HLA in healthy donors. Study conclusions and caveats: Most TCR beta V segments were productive about 87% or about 30% of the time in an earlier analysis.

Worth noting for this clone: Its antigen is still unknown.

CDR3 size: 13 residues. Germline CDR1 reads SEHNR; CDR2 reads FQNEAQ (reference sequence). The ends were cut back, 4 bases at V and 7 bases at J, with 11 bases in the middle. The PCR made use of 60 Vbeta and 13 Jbeta primers. The protocol was immunoSEQ multiplex PCR, while the TCRdb copy is restricted to in-frame clones and leaves out a portion. The table has over 100,000 clones, over 60% seen once. This clonotype was obtained from a young woman in good health and CMV-seropositive. The chain recombines TRBV7-9 with TRBJ2-1; no clear D. Sequencing was performed on PBMCs. The CDR3 bases are TGTGCCAGCAGCTGGCGAGGAATAAATGAGCAGTTCTTC. Protein sequence: CASSWRGINEQFF. The variable domain in full, with the rest retrieved from reference TRBV7-9 and TRBJ2-1, is DTGVSQNPRHKITKRGQNVTFRCDPISEHNRLYWYRQTLGQGPEFLTYFQNEAQLEKSRLLSDRFSAERPKGSFSTLEIQRTEQGDSAMYLCASSWRGINEQFFGPGTRLTVL.